This TCR beta chain is drawn from a study of shared clonotypes between healthy human individuals. The wider study: The donor group consisted of a couple of women and three men, aged 18 to 49. Study findings and constraints: Several donors showed sharing of approximately 5% of naive CD4 clonotypes. Depth was large, yet rarefaction showed that sorted-subset sequencing was incomplete. Memory subsets generally showed smaller estimated richness than naive subsets did.

TCRdb's table, derived via immunoSEQ multiplex PCR, lists solely in-frame clones and lacks some. The profile shows about 610,000 clones, more than 95% of them singletons. In regard to this clone: What it binds is unknown.

The clonotype comes from a woman in her 30s in good health. Sequenced material: naive CD4+ T cells sorted from blood. This sample's subset: CD45RA+ positively selected.

The CDR3 nucleotides are TGCAGCGTTGCTAGTAGGCTTCGAGAGACCCAGTACTTC. The encoded protein is CSVASRLRETQYF. V and J are TRBV29-1 and TRBJ2-5; D is unclear. Germline V gene data show CDR1 as SQVTM and CDR2 as ANQGSEA. The CDR3 contains 13 residues. The V end was cut by 4 bases, the J end by 4 bases, with 13 bases between. The whole variable domain, remainder taken from reference TRBV29-1 and TRBJ2-5, is SAVISQKPSRDICQRGTSLTIQCQVDSQVTMMFWYRQQPGQSLTLIATANQGSEATYESGFVIDKFPISRPNLTFSTLTVSNMSPEDSSIYLCSVASRLRETQYFGPGTRLLVL.